This is a list of T cell receptor beta chains from one sample in a study of blood T cell repertoires in COVID-19. TCRdb keeps only in-frame clones here, not all; method: immunoSEQ multiplex PCR. The sample holds about 360,000 clones, 75% to 90% seen once. The sample taken for sequencing was peripheral blood. The receptors here all came from a woman in her sixties with COVID-19, enrolled during active disease. The CDR3 runs from the conserved cysteine through the conserved F or W. The D gene is left open where the match is weak. The size entry is marked missing in some rows and otherwise reads once, few, many or a size class.

D gene,J gene,V gene,clone size,CDR3 protein,CDR3 DNA
TRBD1,TRBJ1-1,TRBV9,.,CASSSGQGGTEAFF,TGTGCCAGCAGCTCCGGACAGGGGGGCACTGAAGCTTTCTTT
.,TRBJ2-5,TRBV30,once,CAWSVPLTSPFETQYF,TGTGCCTGGAGTGTCCCTTTGACTAGTCCGTTTGAGACCCAGTACTTC
TRBD2,TRBJ2-1,TRBV11-2,.,CASSSLAGLYNEQFF,TGTGCCAGCAGCTCGCTAGCGGGACTCTACAATGAGCAGTTCTTC
TRBD2,TRBJ2-3,TRBV6-5,.,CASSSGTSGGGTQYF,TGTGCCAGCAGCTCCGGGACTAGCGGGGGAGGGACGCAGTATTTT
.,TRBJ2-7,TRBV11-2,.,CASSYGEQYF,TGTGCCAGCAGCTACGGCGAGCAGTACTTC
TRBD1,TRBJ1-1,TRBV7-3,.,CASSSRDSEAFF,TGTGCCAGCAGCTCCCGGGACAGTGAAGCTTTCTTT
.,TRBJ2-7,TRBV9,.,CASSPRQEGSYEQYF,TGTGCCAGCAGCCCCCGGCAGGAGGGCTCCTACGAGCAGTACTTC
.,TRBJ2-3,TRBV6-2/TRBV6-3,.,CASSYNWQGVGTDTQYF,TGTGCCAGCAGTTATAATTGGCAGGGCGTCGGAACAGATACGCAGTATTTT
.,TRBJ2-2,TRBV10-2,.,CPTSRQYTGELFF,TGCCCCACCAGCCGACAGTACACCGGGGAGCTGTTTTTT
.,TRBJ2-4,TRBV3-1/TRBV3-2,many,CASSLNRENIQYF,TGTGCCAGCAGCCTAAACAGGGAAAACATTCAGTACTTC
TRBD2,TRBJ2-2,TRBV3-1/TRBV3-2,few,CASRGAGGLTGELFF,TGTGCCAGCAGAGGAGCGGGGGGGCTTACCGGGGAGCTGTTTTTT
TRBD1,TRBJ1-2,TRBV6-5,.,CASSYRQGEKGYTF,TGTGCCAGCAGTTACAGGCAGGGGGAAAAAGGCTACACCTTC
TRBD2,TRBJ2-3,TRBV11-3,.,CASSLRGLAGEEGTQYF,TGTGCCAGCAGCTTAAGGGGACTAGCGGGGGAAGAAGGTACGCAGTATTTT
TRBD1,TRBJ2-7,TRBV2,.,CASSGGQKRYEQYF,TGTGCCAGCAGTGGGGGACAGAAACGCTACGAGCAGTACTTC
TRBD1,TRBJ2-3,TRBV5-1,.,CASNPTGGTDTQYF,TGCGCCAGCAACCCGACAGGGGGGACAGATACGCAGTATTTT
.,TRBJ2-1,TRBV19,.,CASSSRYNEQFF,TGTGCCAGTAGTAGCAGATACAATGAGCAGTTCTTC
.,TRBJ2-1,TRBV21-1,.,CASSPEVGTRVRGADNEQFF,TGTGCCAGCAGCCCAGAGGTGGGGACAAGGGTTAGGGGCGCCGACAATGAGCAGTTCTTC
.,TRBJ2-1,TRBV5-4,.,CASSLGGPSSYNEQFF,TGTGCCAGCAGCTTGGGGGGGCCGAGCTCCTACAATGAGCAGTTCTTC
.,TRBJ2-5,TRBV9,once,CASSVRGYNQETQYF,TGTGCCAGCAGCGTCAGGGGTTATAACCAAGAGACCCAGTACTTC
.,TRBJ2-5,TRBV15,.,CATSRVPPGETQYF,TGTGCCACCAGCAGAGTACCTCCCGGGGAGACCCAGTACTTC
TRBD1,TRBJ1-3,TRBV11-3,.,CASSLDPENGTGKSGNTIYF,TGTGCCAGCAGCTTAGATCCGGAAAACGGGACAGGGAAGTCTGGAAACACCATATATTTT
TRBD2,TRBJ2-1,TRBV5-5,.,CASSLLTGTSAGEQFF,TGTGCCAGCAGCTTATTAACCGGGACTAGCGCGGGTGAGCAGTTCTTC
.,TRBJ1-3,TRBV13,.,CASSLNFGAGNTIYF,TGTGCCAGCAGCCTTAACTTCGGGGCTGGAAACACCATATATTTT
.,TRBJ1-2,TRBV28,once,CASSEDRQAGGYTF,TGTGCCAGCAGTGAGGACAGACAGGCCGGCGGCTACACCTTC